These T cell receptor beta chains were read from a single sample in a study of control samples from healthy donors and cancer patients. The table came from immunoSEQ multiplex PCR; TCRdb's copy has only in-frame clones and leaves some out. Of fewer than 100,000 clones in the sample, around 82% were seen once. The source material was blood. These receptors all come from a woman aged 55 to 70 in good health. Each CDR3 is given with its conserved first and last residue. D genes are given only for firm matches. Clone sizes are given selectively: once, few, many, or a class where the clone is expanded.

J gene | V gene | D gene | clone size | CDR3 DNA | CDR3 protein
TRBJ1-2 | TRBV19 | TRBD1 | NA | TGTGCCAGTAGTAACCAGCTCCGGGACAGAACTAACTATGGCTACACCTTC | CASSNQLRDRTNYGYTF
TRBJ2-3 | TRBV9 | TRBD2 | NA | TGTGCCAGCAGCGTCCTAGCGGGGGGCCGCACAGATACGCAGTATTTT | CASSVLAGGRTDTQYF
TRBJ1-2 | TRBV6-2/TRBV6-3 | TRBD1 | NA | TGTGCCAGCAGTTACTCGGCAGGGGGCAACTATGGCTACACCTTC | CASSYSAGGNYGYTF
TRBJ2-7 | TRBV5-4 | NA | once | TGTGCCAGCAGCTCTGACGCAGACCCCTACGAGCAGTACTTC | CASSSDADPYEQYF
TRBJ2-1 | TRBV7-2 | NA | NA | TGTGCCAGCAGCTTAGCTATTTACAATGAGCAGTTCTTC | CASSLAIYNEQFF
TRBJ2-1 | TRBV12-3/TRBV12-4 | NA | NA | TGTGCCAGCTCGCAGACCGTGAATGAGCAGTTCTTC | CASSQTVNEQFF
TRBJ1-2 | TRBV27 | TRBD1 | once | TGTGCCAGCAGGCCACAGGGGGCCAACTATGGCTACACCTTC | CASRPQGANYGYTF
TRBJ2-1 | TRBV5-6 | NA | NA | TGTGCCAGCAGCCCCGACAGATACAATGAGCAGTTCTTC | CASSPDRYNEQFF
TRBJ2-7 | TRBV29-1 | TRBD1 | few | TGCAGCGTTGCGCGGACAGGGAGCTACGAGCAGTACTTC | CSVARTGSYEQYF
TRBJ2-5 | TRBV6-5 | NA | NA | TGTGCCAGCAGACCAGGGCGGAATTACCAAGAGACCCAGTACTTC | CASRPGRNYQETQYF
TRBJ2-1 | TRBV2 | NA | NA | TGTGCCAGCAGTGGCGGACCGCCCGAGAACAATGAGCAGTTCTTC | CASSGGPPENNEQFF
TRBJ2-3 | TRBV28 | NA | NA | TGTGCCAGCAGTCTAACCTGGGACTCTGGATTTTCCACAGATACGCAGTATTTT | CASSLTWDSGFSTDTQYF
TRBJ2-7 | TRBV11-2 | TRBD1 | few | TGTGCCAGCAGCTCCTCCGGGACAGGTTCTTCCTACGAGCAGTACTTC | CASSSSGTGSSYEQYF
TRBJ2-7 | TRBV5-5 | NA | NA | TGTGCCAGCAGCTTGTTATCCGCTGTGACAGGACTATACGAGCAGTACTTC | CASSLLSAVTGLYEQYF
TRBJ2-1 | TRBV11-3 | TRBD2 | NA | TGTGCCAGCAGCTTAGGGCTAGCGGGGGGGGACAATGAGCAGTTCTTC | CASSLGLAGGDNEQFF
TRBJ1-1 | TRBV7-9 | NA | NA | TGTGCCAGCAGCCCAACCGACAGAATGAACACTGAAGCTTTCTTT | CASSPTDRMNTEAFF
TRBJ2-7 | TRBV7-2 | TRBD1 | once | TGTGCCAGCAGCTTAGGCGACAGGGTCGGCGAGCAGTACTTC | CASSLGDRVGEQYF
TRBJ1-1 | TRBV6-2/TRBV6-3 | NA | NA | TGTGCCAGCAGTTATTACAGCTCAAACACTGAAGCTTTCTTT | CASSYYSSNTEAFF
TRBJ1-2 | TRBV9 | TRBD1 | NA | TGTGCCAGCAGCGTAGTCCCAGGGGGAGGCAATGGCTACACCTTC | CASSVVPGGGNGYTF
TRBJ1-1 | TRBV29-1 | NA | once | TGCAGCGTTGAGGTCCGACTCGCGAACACTGAAGCTTTCTTT | CSVEVRLANTEAFF
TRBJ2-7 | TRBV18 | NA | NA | TGTGCCAGCTCACCACGGCAGAACTACGAGCAGTACTTC | CASSPRQNYEQYF
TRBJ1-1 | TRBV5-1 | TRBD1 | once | TGCGCCAGCAGCTGGGGACAGGGTTGGAACACTGAAGCTTTCTTT | CASSWGQGWNTEAFF
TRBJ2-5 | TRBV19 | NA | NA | TGTGCCAGTAGTCCCTCAATTAGAGACCAAGAGACCCAGTACTTC | CASSPSIRDQETQYF
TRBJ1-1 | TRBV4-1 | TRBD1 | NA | TGCGCCAGCCGACTACAGGGGGCCGGCACTGAAGCTTTCTTT | CASRLQGAGTEAFF
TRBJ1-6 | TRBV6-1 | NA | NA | TGTGCCAGCAGTGAAGAGTACAGTAGGAATTCACCCCTCCACTTT | CASSEEYSRNSPLHF
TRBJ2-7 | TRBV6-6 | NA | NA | TGTGCCAGCAGTGGAGGGGTGTCCTACGAGCAGTACTTC | CASSGGVSYEQYF
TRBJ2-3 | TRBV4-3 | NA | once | TGCGCCAGCAGCCAAAACCTATTAGCGGCAGATACGCAGTATTTT | CASSQNLLAADTQYF
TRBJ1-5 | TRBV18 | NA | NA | TGTGCCAGCTCACCAGTGAGGGAGAGACAGCCCCAGCATTTT | CASSPVRERQPQHF
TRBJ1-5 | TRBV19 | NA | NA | TGTGCCAGTAGCCTACAACAGGGATCGGTTCAGCCCCAGCATTTT | CASSLQQGSVQPQHF
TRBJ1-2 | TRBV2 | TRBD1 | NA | TGTGCCAGCAGTCTACCTGGGACAGGGACCTTATGGGATGGCTACACCTTC | CASSLPGTGTLWDGYTF
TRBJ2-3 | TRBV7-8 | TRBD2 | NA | TGTGCCAGCAGCTCACTAGGACTAGCGGGGGTAACAGATACGCAGTATTTT | CASSSLGLAGVTDTQYF
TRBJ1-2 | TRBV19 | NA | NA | TGTGCCAGTAGTTCCCAGGGTAACTATGGCTACACCTTC | CASSSQGNYGYTF
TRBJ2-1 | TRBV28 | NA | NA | TGTGCCAGCAGTTCTCGCGGGATTTCCTACAATGAGCAGTTCTTC | CASSSRGISYNEQFF
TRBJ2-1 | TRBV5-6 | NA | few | TGTGCCAGCAGCTTGGCCTCTTTTGGTGAGCAGTTCTTC | CASSLASFGEQFF
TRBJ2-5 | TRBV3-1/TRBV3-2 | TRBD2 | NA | TGTGCCAGCAGCCAAGATAAGGGCCTAGCGGGAGCCCAAGAGACCCAGTACTTC | CASSQDKGLAGAQETQYF
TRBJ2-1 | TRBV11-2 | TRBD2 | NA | TGTGCCAGCAGCTCACGGACTAGCGGGATTGGTAATGAGCAGTTCTTC | CASSSRTSGIGNEQFF
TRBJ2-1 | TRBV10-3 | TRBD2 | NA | TGTGCCACAGCTAGCGGGAGTAACACTGAGCAGTTCTTC | CATASGSNTEQFF
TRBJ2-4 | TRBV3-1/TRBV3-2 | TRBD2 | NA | TGTGCCAGCAGCCAAGAGCGGGCGGGAGAGGTGGGCCTAGCCAAAAACATTCAGTACTTC | CASSQERAGEVGLAKNIQYF
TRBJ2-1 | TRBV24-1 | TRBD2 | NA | TGTGCCACCAGTGATTTTGGGCGGGAGGGTGTCTATGAGCAGTTCTTC | CATSDFGREGVYEQFF
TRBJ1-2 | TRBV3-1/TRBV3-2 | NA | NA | TGTGCCAGCAGGGCCGGACGGGGCAACTATGGCTACACCTTC | CASRAGRGNYGYTF
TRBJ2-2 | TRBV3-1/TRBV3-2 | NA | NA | TGTGCCAGCAGCCGAGTCGCAGGGACAGGGGAGCTGTTTTTT | CASSRVAGTGELFF
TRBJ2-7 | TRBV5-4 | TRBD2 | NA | TGTGCCAGCAGCTTGGCGACTAGCGGGGGGATTGGCGAGCAGTACTTC | CASSLATSGGIGEQYF
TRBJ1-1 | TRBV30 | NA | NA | TGTGCCTGGAGTGACGGAGGGGCTGAAGCTTTCTTT | CAWSDGGAEAFF
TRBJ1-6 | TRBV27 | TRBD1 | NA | TGTGCCAGCAGTTTACGGGATTACAGGGGAGATAATTCACCCCTCCACTTT | CASSLRDYRGDNSPLHF
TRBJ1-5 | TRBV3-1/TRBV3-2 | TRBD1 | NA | TGTGCCAGCAGCCAGACAGGGTCTCGGCAGCCCCAGCATTTT | CASSQTGSRQPQHF